The entry below describes one T cell receptor beta chain. Profiled with immunoSEQ multiplex PCR; TCRdb holds only in-frame clones, not every one. The sample lists 60,000 to 80,000 clones; 80% to 90% were seen once. This entry comes from a study of T cell changes during pregnancy in multiple sclerosis. Germline V gene sequence: CDR1 GTSNPN, CDR2 SVGIG (reference sequence). Trimming pared 1 base from V and 7 bases from J, leaving 11 bases between. The CDR3 length is 12 residues. V gene TRBV30 combines with J gene TRBJ2-7, with a tentative D call TRBD2 (7 bases). Sequences were derived from peripheral blood, sampled before pregnancy. The receptor was isolated from a female donor with multiple sclerosis, enrolled in a pregnancy study. CDR3 in amino acids: CAWSGGGGEQYF. For the CDR3, the DNA is TGTGCCTGGAGTGGGGGAGGGGGTGAGCAGTACTTC.